Listed below are T cell receptor beta chains from one sample, sequenced in a study of T cell responses to AZD1222 COVID-19 vaccine. Here immunoSEQ multiplex PCR was the method, and the copy in TCRdb shows in-frame clones only, minus some. The sample has about 120,000 clones, about 88% seen once. The sequences come from peripheral blood, collected 28 days after the second AZD1222 dose. These receptors were taken from an adult who received the AZD1222 COVID-19 vaccine. The CDR3 runs from the conserved cysteine through the conserved F or W. Fields, in order: D gene, J gene, clone size, V gene, CDR3 DNA, CDR3 protein. D genes are given only for firm matches. Size is stated for part of the rows, as once, few or many counts, or as a class when the clone is expanded.

D: TRBD2; J: TRBJ2-1; size: -; V: TRBV24-1; DNA: TGTGCCACCAGTACTAGCGTCCAGGTCCACAATGAGCAGTTCTTC; CDR3: CATSTSVQVHNEQFF
D: -; J: TRBJ1-3; size: few; V: TRBV5-1; DNA: TGCGCCAGCAGCTTGGATACCTTCTCTGGAAACACCATATATTTT; CDR3: CASSLDTFSGNTIYF
D: -; J: TRBJ2-7; size: -; V: TRBV5-5; DNA: TGTGCCAGCAGCTTGGAAAGGGCAGGGTCGTCTTACGAGCAGTACTTC; CDR3: CASSLERAGSSYEQYF
D: -; J: TRBJ1-4; size: -; V: TRBV7-2; DNA: TGTGCCAGCAGTCCGGTGTTGCACAATGAAAAACTGTTTTTT; CDR3: CASSPVLHNEKLFF
D: TRBD2; J: TRBJ2-7; size: -; V: TRBV5-1; DNA: TGCGCCAGCAGCTTGGTGAGCGGGGGGACCTCCTACGAGCAGTACTTC; CDR3: CASSLVSGGTSYEQYF
D: -; J: TRBJ1-6; size: -; V: TRBV6-6; DNA: TGTGCCAGCAGGCCGGGACACTCGAATTCACCCCTCCACTTT; CDR3: CASRPGHSNSPLHF
D: TRBD1; J: TRBJ1-1; size: -; V: TRBV11-2; DNA: TGTGCCAGCGACCTACCGGGCAGGGGGATGGGAGTGTACACTGAAGCTTTCTTT; CDR3: CASDLPGRGMGVYTEAFF
D: -; J: TRBJ1-5; size: -; V: TRBV28; DNA: TGTGCCAGCAGTTCAGCCACCCGAGGGGGGAGCAATCAGCCCCAGCATTTT; CDR3: CASSSATRGGSNQPQHF
D: -; J: TRBJ1-1; size: -; V: TRBV5-5; DNA: TGTGCCAGCAGCTTGGCAGGGAACACTGAAGCTTTCTTT; CDR3: CASSLAGNTEAFF
D: TRBD1; J: TRBJ2-1; size: -; V: TRBV29-1; DNA: TGCAGCGTAGGGACAGGGAATGAGCAGTTCTTC; CDR3: CSVGTGNEQFF
D: TRBD1; J: TRBJ1-5; size: once; V: TRBV5-1; DNA: TGCGCCAGCAGCCCCACCCCGGTTGGGACAGGGAGTCAGCCCCAGCATTTT; CDR3: CASSPTPVGTGSQPQHF
D: TRBD2; J: TRBJ2-7; size: -; V: TRBV11-3; DNA: TGTGCCAGCAGCTCTTTCGTTAGCGGGGGCTCCTACGAGCAGTACTTC; CDR3: CASSSFVSGGSYEQYF
D: -; J: TRBJ1-2; size: -; V: TRBV28; DNA: TGTGCCAGCAGTCCCCCCGACGTCCTCTATGGCTACACCTTC; CDR3: CASSPPDVLYGYTF
D: TRBD1; J: TRBJ1-5; size: few; V: TRBV6-1; DNA: TGTGCCAGCAGTGAAGGGGCAGGGGGAAATCAGCCCCAGCATTTT; CDR3: CASSEGAGGNQPQHF
D: TRBD1; J: TRBJ1-2; size: -; V: TRBV2; DNA: TGTGCCAGCAGTGAAGGGGACAGGGCGGCCTATGGCTACACCTTC; CDR3: CASSEGDRAAYGYTF
D: -; J: TRBJ2-7; size: -; V: TRBV15; DNA: TGTGCCACCAGCAGAGGGCAGGGACGCGAGCAGTACTTC; CDR3: CATSRGQGREQYF
D: TRBD1; J: TRBJ1-1; size: -; V: TRBV30; DNA: TGTGCCTGGAGTACTGGGACAGGGGACACTGAAGCTTTCTTT; CDR3: CAWSTGTGDTEAFF
D: -; J: TRBJ2-5; size: -; V: TRBV21-1; DNA: TGTGCCAGCAGCTCCTCCGAGGGCCGGGGGGGCTCAGCGACCCAGTACTTC; CDR3: CASSSSEGRGGSATQYF
D: TRBD1; J: TRBJ1-4; size: -; V: TRBV9; DNA: TGTGCCAGCAGCGTAGGCCCACAGGGGGCAAATAAGAATGAAAAACTGTTTTTT; CDR3: CASSVGPQGANKNEKLFF
D: -; J: TRBJ2-1; size: -; V: TRBV30; DNA: TGTGCCTGGAGTGTCGGAGGGGCAACGAATGAGCAGTTCTTC; CDR3: CAWSVGGATNEQFF